The 11 T cell receptor beta chains below all came from one sample that was sequenced in a study of immune reconstitution after stem cell transplant in scleroderma. TCRdb analysed the RT-PCR reads with MiXCR anew, one entry per CDR3 protein. The profile covers about 4,900 distinct CDR3 sequences, with less than 9.5% appearing a single time and roughly 4.2% taken by the ten largest. Sampling was conducted before or after autologous hematopoietic stem cell transplantation (not recorded which). Source of these receptors: a male donor with systemic sclerosis.

The rearrangement joins TRBV7-2 to TRBJ1-1, with D unresolved. Looked up from germline, CDR1 is SGHTA and CDR2 is FQGNSA. With 4 bases removed from V and 0 bases from J, the gap between germline ends came to 6 bases. The CDR3 consists of 13 residues. As DNA, the CDR3 is TGTGCCAGCAGCTCTCTAATGAACACTGAAGCTTTCTTT. Translation gives CASSSLMNTEAFF.

The sample holds one count of this clonotype. One end of the junction is discordant with germline, which a read error may explain. V usage is TRBV20-1 and J usage is TRBJ1-2, with 7 bases matching TRBD1. The germline V gene encodes CDR1 DFQATT and CDR2 SNEGSKA (reference sequence). This CDR3 is 15 amino acids long. CDR3 residues: CSAGDVTGAYYGYTF. In DNA form, the CDR3 reads TGCAGTGCTGGAGATGTCACAGGGGCCTACTATGGCTACACCTTC.

This clonotype has only a few counts. CDR3 nucleotide sequence: TGCGCCAGCAGCTTCGGGACTAGCGGACAAGAGACCCAGTACTTC. Amino acids: CASSFGTSGQETQYF. J is TRBJ2-5 and V is TRBV5-1; TRBD2 agrees at 11 bases. Germline V lookup: CDR1 SGHRS, CDR2 YFSETQ. The CDR3 contains 15 residues. V was pared by 2 bases and J by 2 bases, with 2 bases of the junction left unmatched.

This rearrangement joins TRBV20-1 to TRBJ1-6; D not certain. V lost 3 bases, J lost 6 bases, and 18 bases lay in between. Germline values: CDR1 DFQATT, CDR2 SNEGSKA (reference sequence). The CDR3 length is 16 residues. The CDR3 region is CSASRQTGLGNSPLHF. For the CDR3, the DNA is TGCAGTGCTAGTAGGCAGACTGGGCTCGGTAATTCACCCCTCCACTTT.

The chain joins TRBV5-1 to TRBJ1-1; D is unclear. Trimming took 2 bases from V and 4 from J, leaving 3 bases between them. The CDR3 extends over 11 amino acids. Germline CDR1 and CDR2: SGHRS and YFSETQ. CDR3 in DNA: TGCGCCAGCAGCTTAGGCACTGAAGCTTTCTTT. As protein: CASSLGTEAFF. Full variable domain (outside the CDR3, taken from reference TRBV5-1 and TRBJ1-1): KAGVTQTPRYLIKTRGQQVTLSCSPISGHRSVSWYQQTPGQGLQFLFEYFSETQRNKGNFPGRFSGRQFSNSRSEMNVSTLELGDSALYLCASSLGTEAFFGQGTRLTVV.

This clonotype has more than one count but fewer than ten. This chain uses TRBV12-3 or TRBV12-4 with TRBJ1-4; D unclear. The CDR3 loop spans 14 amino acids. V was cut by 2 bases and J by 0 bases, with 4 bases left in between. For the CDR3, the DNA is TGTGCCAGCAGTTTAAGCACAACTAATGAAAAACTGTTTTTT. Protein sequence: CASSLSTTNEKLFF.

This clonotype was seen only a few times. The chain links TRBV20-1 to TRBJ2-5; D remains ambiguous. Trimming removed 0 bases at V and 13 bases at J, with 12 bases between. Germline V gene sequence: CDR1 DFQATT, CDR2 SNEGSKA (reference sequence). The CDR3 loop spans 11 amino acids. CDR3 amino acids: CSARDNEPVYF. DNA for the CDR3: TGCAGTGCTAGAGATAACGAACCGGTGTACTTC.

This clonotype ranks as medium-sized. The chain links TRBV3-1 to TRBJ1-2; D remains ambiguous. V lost 4 bases, J lost 7 bases, and 13 bases lay in between. The CDR3 is 13 amino acids. Germline V gives CDR1 LGHDT, CDR2 YNNKEL (reference sequence). For the CDR3, the DNA is TGTGCCAGCAGCCTCTCAGAAAAGGGTGGCTACACCTTC. It codes for CASSLSEKGGYTF.

This clonotype has only a few counts. The chain couples TRBV5-1 to TRBJ2-1; no firm D call. CDR1 and CDR2 from the germline V gene are SGHRS and YFSETQ. The CDR3 runs 15 residues. V lost 1 base and J 8 bases, leaving 16 bases between the germline ends. CDR3 coding DNA: TGCGCCAGCAGCTTGACAGTCAGTTCCAGCGATGAGCAGTTCTTC. Translation gives CASSLTVSSSDEQFF.

The rearrangement joins TRBV7-9 to TRBJ2-7; TRBD1 agrees at 9 bases. The CDR3 spans 15 residues. CDR1 SEHNR and CDR2 FQNEAQ come from the germline V gene (reference sequence). The junction had 11 bases not matched to a gene; V was cut back by 5 bases and J by 6 bases. The chain's CDR3 is CASSRTGEGSGEQYF. Here the CDR3 DNA reads TGTGCCAGCAGCCGGACAGGGGAAGGCTCAGGCGAGCAGTACTTC.

The V gene is TRBV6-2 or TRBV6-3, the J gene TRBJ2-1, with a possible D match to TRBD1 (6 bases). The V end lost 7 bases, the J end lost 0 bases, and 13 bases lay between the germline ends. Germline CDR1 and CDR2: MNHEY and SVGEGT. The CDR3 runs to 15 residues. Here the CDR3 DNA reads TGTGCCAGCACCCAGGACAGAAGCTCCTACAATGAGCAGTTCTTC. Translated, it gives CASTQDRSSYNEQFF.